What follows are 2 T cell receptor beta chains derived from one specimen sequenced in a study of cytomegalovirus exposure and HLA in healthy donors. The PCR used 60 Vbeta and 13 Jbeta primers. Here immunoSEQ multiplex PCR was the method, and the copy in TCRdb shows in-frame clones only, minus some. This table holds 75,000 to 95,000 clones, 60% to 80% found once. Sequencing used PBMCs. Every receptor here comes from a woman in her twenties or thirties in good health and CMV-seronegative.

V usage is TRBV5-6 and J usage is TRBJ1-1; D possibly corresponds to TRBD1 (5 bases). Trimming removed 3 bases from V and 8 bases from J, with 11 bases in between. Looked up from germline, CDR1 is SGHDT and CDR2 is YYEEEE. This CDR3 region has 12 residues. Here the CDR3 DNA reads TGTGCCAGCAGCTCCAGGGTTTACGAAGCTTTCTTT. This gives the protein CASSSRVYEAFF.

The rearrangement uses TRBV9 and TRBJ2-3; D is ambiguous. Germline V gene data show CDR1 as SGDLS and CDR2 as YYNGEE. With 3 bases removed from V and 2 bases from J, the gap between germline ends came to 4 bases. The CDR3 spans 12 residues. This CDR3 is CASSALTDTQYF. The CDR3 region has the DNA TGTGCCAGCAGCGCCCTCACAGATACGCAGTATTTT.